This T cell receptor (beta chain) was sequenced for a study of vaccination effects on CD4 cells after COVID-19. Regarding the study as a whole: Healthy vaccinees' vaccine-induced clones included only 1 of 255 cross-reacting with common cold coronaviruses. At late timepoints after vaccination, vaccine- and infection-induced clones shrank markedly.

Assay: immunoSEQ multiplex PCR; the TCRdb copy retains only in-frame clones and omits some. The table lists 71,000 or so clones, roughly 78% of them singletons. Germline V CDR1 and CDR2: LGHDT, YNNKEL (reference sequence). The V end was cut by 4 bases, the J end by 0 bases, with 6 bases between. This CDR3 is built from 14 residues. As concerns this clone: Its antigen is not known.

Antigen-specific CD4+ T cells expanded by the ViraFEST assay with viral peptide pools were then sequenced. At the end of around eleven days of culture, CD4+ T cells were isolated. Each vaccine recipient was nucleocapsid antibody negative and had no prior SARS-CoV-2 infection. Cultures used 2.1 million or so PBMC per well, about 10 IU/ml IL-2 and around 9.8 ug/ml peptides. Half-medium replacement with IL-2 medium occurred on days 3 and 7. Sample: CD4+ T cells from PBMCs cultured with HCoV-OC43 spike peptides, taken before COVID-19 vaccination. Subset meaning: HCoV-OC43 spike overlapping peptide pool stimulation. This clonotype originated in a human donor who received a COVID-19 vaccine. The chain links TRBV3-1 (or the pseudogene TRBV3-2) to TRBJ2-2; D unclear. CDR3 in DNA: TGTGCCAGCAGCCGATTTGCGAACACCGGGGAGCTGTTTTTT. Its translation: CASSRFANTGELFF.